Presented here are 15 T cell receptor beta chains from one specimen sequenced in a study of cytomegalovirus exposure and HLA in healthy donors. The study ran its PCR with 60 Vbeta and 13 Jbeta primers. Here immunoSEQ multiplex PCR was the method, and the copy in TCRdb shows in-frame clones only, minus some. Here the sample spans 150,000 to 200,000 clones, 75% to 85% being singletons. Input material: PBMCs. These receptor sequences come from a man between 18 and 35 years old in good health and CMV-seronegative.

This clone has a handful of counts. This rearrangement joins TRBV6-5 to TRBJ2-1; D possibly corresponds to TRBD2 (6 bases). Germline assignment: CDR1 MNHEY and CDR2 SVGAGI. CDR3 length equals 12 residues. V was trimmed by 2 bases and J by 7 bases, leaving 6 bases between them. The CDR3 DNA reads TGTGCCAGCAGTTACGGGGGGAATGAGCAGTTCTTC. Amino acids: CASSYGGNEQFF.

The V and J genes are TRBV7-9 and TRBJ1-5, with TRBD1 as a possible D gene (6 bases). From germline, CDR1 is SEHNR and CDR2 FQNEAQ (reference sequence). The V end lost 2 bases, the J end lost 4 bases, and 6 bases lay between the germline ends. CDR3 length: 13 amino acids. CDR3 loop: CASSLTGNQPQHF. The DNA for the CDR3 is TGTGCCAGCAGCTTAACAGGGAATCAGCCCCAGCATTTT. The full variable domain, rest sourced from reference TRBV7-9 and TRBJ1-5, is DTGVSQNPRHKITKRGQNVTFRCDPISEHNRLYWYRQTLGQGPEFLTYFQNEAQLEKSRLLSDRFSAERPKGSFSTLEIQRTEQGDSAMYLCASSLTGNQPQHFGDGTRLSIL.

V gene TRBV27 combines with J gene TRBJ1-6, with 7 bases identical to TRBD1. V lost 6 bases, J lost 7 bases, and 3 bases stayed unmatched. The germline V gene has CDR1 MNHEY and CDR2 SMNVEV (reference sequence). The CDR3 runs 13 residues. The CDR3 here is CASSRQGNSPLHF. CDR3 coding DNA: TGTGCCAGCAGCCGACAGGGCAATTCACCCCTCCACTTT.

Only a few counts were recorded for this clone. V usage is TRBV20-1 and J usage is TRBJ1-2; a possible D gene is TRBD1 (5 bases). The CDR3 is 11 residues long. Trimming stripped 6 bases from V and 8 bases from J, with 13 bases between. The germline gives CDR1 DFQATT, CDR2 SNEGSKA (reference sequence). CDR3 region: CSALLRGGYTF. The DNA of the CDR3 is TGCAGTGCCCTCCTTCGGGGGGGCTACACCTTC.

The V and J genes are TRBV27 and TRBJ2-7; 9 positions agree with TRBD2. The V gene's germline CDR1 is MNHEY and CDR2 SMNVEV (reference sequence). The CDR3 runs to 15 residues. V was pared by 6 bases and J by 2 bases, with 8 bases of the junction left unmatched. The CDR3 loop reads CASRGPGLATYEQYF. CDR3 coding DNA: TGTGCCAGCAGGGGACCGGGACTAGCAACCTACGAGCAGTACTTC.

The table lists this clone with a count of one. The CDR3 nucleotides read TGTGCCAGCAGCGTACCCTCGAACACCGGGGAGCTGTTTTTT. It is translated as CASSVPSNTGELFF. The chain carries TRBV9 and TRBJ2-2; D unresolved. The ends were cut back, 1 base at V and 0 bases at J, with 4 bases in the middle. Germline CDR1 reads SGDLS; CDR2 reads YYNGEE. The CDR3 is 14 amino acids.

The chain carries TRBV11-2 and TRBJ2-7, with 11 bases that match TRBD2. V shed 6 bases, J shed 6 bases, and the junction held 10 bases outside the gene matches. The CDR3 length is 15 residues. Germline CDR1 and CDR2: SGHAT and FQNNGV. In nucleotides, the CDR3 is TGTGCCAGCAGGCGAACTAGCGGGAGTTCGGCCGAGCAGTACTTC. Translating it yields CASRRTSGSSAEQYF. Supplemented by reference TRBV11-2 and TRBJ2-7, the full variable domain reads EAGVAQSPRYKIIEKRQSVAFWCNPISGHATLYWYQQILGQGPKLLIQFQNNGVVDDSQLPKDRFSAERLKGVDSTLKIQPAKLEDSAVYLCASRRTSGSSAEQYFGPGTRLTVT.

This clone was seen only a few times. This chain joins TRBV6-6 and TRBJ1-5; D is perhaps TRBD1 (5 bases). Germline V gene sequence: CDR1 MNHNY, CDR2 SVGAGI (reference sequence). The CDR3 spans 13 residues. Trimming cost V 10 bases and J 5 bases, with 15 bases left between them. As DNA, the CDR3 is TGTGCCACCCTCCCGGGGGTAGATCAGCCCCAGCATTTT. Translating it yields CATLPGVDQPQHF.

The genes are TRBV27 and TRBJ2-5; TRBD2 is a possible D gene (5 bases). There are 14 residues in the CDR3. CDR1 is MNHEY, CDR2 SMNVEV, per germline (reference sequence). The V gene lost 6 bases and the J gene lost 1 base, with 12 bases spanning the gap. The CDR3 spells CASSLSGAQETQYF. The CDR3 DNA reads as TGTGCCAGCAGCCTAAGCGGAGCCCAAGAGACCCAGTACTTC.

CDR3 region: CASSIDQRAEDTQYF. CDR3 in DNA: TGTGCCAGTAGTATAGATCAGAGGGCCGAAGATACGCAGTATTTT. This rearrangement joins TRBV19 to TRBJ2-3, with TRBD2 as a possible D gene (5 bases). CDR3 length: 15 residues. Germline lookup yields CDR1 LNHDA and CDR2 SQIVND (reference sequence). V lost 0 bases and J lost 5, with 12 bases in between.

This clone occurred a few times. This chain joins TRBV9 and TRBJ2-3; D is unresolved. V lost 0 bases and J 1 base, leaving 9 bases between the germline ends. Germline CDR1 SGDLS, CDR2 YYNGEE. CDR3 length: 15 residues. The CDR3 loop is CASSVANLGTDTQYF. CDR3 sequence (DNA): TGTGCCAGCAGCGTAGCGAACTTGGGCACAGATACGCAGTATTTT.

The chain has TRBV14 and TRBJ1-6; D remains unclear. Trimming removed 2 bases from V and 7 bases from J, with 15 bases in between. Germline V CDR1 and CDR2: SGHDN, FVKESK. This CDR3 comprises 16 residues. The CDR3 region is CASSQSENSWNSPLHF. The CDR3 DNA follows: TGTGCCAGCAGCCAATCAGAAAATTCGTGGAATTCACCCCTCCACTTT.

This chain links TRBV6-6 with TRBJ1-6; D not certain. From germline, CDR1 is MNHNY and CDR2 SVGAGI (reference sequence). Trimming left V 5 bases short and J 7 bases short, with 9 bases between. CDR3 length: 13 amino acids. As DNA, the CDR3 is TGTGCCAGCAGTGACACTGGGAATTCACCCCTCCACTTT. Its translation is CASSDTGNSPLHF.

V usage is TRBV19 and J usage is TRBJ1-2, with D possibly being TRBD1 (5 bases). The CDR3 length is 15 residues. Germline CDR1 reads LNHDA; CDR2 reads SQIVND (reference sequence). Trimming took 1 base from V and 3 from J, leaving 12 bases between them. CDR3 loop: CASSIAGRADYGYTF. The CDR3 DNA follows: TGTGCCAGTAGTATAGCAGGCAGGGCCGACTATGGCTACACCTTC.

V is TRBV7-6 and J is TRBJ2-7, with 7 nucleotides matching TRBD1. V was pared by 5 bases and J by 2 bases, with 9 bases of the junction left unmatched. Germline V gene data show CDR1 as SGHVS and CDR2 as FNYEAQ. The CDR3 spans 15 residues. CDR3 region: CASSPNDRAAYEQYF. CDR3 in DNA: TGTGCCAGCAGCCCCAATGACAGGGCGGCCTACGAGCAGTACTTC.